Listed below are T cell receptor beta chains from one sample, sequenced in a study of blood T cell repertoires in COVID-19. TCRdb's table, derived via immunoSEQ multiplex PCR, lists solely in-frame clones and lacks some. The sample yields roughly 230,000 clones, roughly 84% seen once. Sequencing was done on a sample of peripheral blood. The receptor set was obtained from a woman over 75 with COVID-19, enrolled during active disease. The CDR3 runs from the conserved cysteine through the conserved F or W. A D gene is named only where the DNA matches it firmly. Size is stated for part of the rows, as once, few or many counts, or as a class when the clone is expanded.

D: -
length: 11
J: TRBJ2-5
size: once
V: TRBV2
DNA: TGTGCCAGCAGTGAAATAGTAGACCAGTACTTC
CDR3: CASSEIVDQYF

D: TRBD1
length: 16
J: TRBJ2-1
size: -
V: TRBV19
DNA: TGTGCCAGTAGTATAACCGGGACAGGTCATTACAATGAGCAGTTCTTC
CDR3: CASSITGTGHYNEQFF

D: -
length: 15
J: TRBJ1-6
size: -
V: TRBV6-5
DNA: TGTGCCAGCACTTTGCGGCGGGGGGATAATTCACCCCTCCACTTT
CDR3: CASTLRRGDNSPLHF

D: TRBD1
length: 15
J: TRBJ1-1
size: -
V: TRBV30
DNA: TGTGCCTGGACTAGTCTTCAGGGGGCCCTGGCTGAAGCTTTCTTT
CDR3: CAWTSLQGALAEAFF

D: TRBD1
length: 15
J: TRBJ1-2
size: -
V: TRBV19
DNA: TGTGCCAGTAGTAGTCAGGGGGTAGGAGATTATGGCTACACCTTC
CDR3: CASSSQGVGDYGYTF

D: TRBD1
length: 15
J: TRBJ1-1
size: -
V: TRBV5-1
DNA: TGCGCCAGCAGCGCGGGGACAGGGGGGATCACTGAAGCTTTCTTT
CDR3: CASSAGTGGITEAFF

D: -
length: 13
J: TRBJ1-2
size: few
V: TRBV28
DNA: TGTGCCAGCAGTTTGGTACAGGGTTTTGGCTACACCTTC
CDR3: CASSLVQGFGYTF

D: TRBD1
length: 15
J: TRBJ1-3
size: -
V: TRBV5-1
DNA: TGCGCCAGCAGCGAACAGGGGGCGAGGGGAAACACCATATATTTT
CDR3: CASSEQGARGNTIYF

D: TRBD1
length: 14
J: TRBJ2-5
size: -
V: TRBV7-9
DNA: TGTGCCAGCAGCCGCGGGACAGGGAAGGAGACCCAGTACTTC
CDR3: CASSRGTGKETQYF

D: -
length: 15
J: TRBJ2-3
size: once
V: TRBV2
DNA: TGTGCCAGCAGTGCAGGGACTAGGGGGCGGGATACGCAGTATTTT
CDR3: CASSAGTRGRDTQYF

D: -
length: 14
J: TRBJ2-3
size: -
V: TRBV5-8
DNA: TGTGCCAGCAGCTCCTTGGGCCGCACAGATACGCAGTATTTT
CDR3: CASSSLGRTDTQYF

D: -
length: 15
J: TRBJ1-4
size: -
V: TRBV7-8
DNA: TGTGCCAGCAGCCAGCCCTCGGGATTTAATGAAAAACTGTTTTTT
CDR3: CASSQPSGFNEKLFF

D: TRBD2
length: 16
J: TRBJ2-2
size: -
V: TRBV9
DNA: TGTGCCAGCAGCGTGTTCACTAGCGGGGGGGCCACGGAGCTGTTTTTT
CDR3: CASSVFTSGGATELFF

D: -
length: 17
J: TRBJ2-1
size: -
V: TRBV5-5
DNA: TGTGCCAGCAGCAAGGAGATTAGGCAGGGTGTGTACAATGAGCAGTTCTTC
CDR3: CASSKEIRQGVYNEQFF

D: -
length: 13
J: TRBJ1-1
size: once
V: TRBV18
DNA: TGTGCCAGCTCACCAGGGGCAGTCACTGAAGCTTTCTTT
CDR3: CASSPGAVTEAFF

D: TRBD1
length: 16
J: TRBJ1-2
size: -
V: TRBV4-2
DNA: TGTGCCAGCAGCCAAGAGGACAGGGCCCTCAGCTATGGCTACACCTTC
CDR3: CASSQEDRALSYGYTF

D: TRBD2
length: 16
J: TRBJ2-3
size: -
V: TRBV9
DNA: TGTGCCAGCCGACTTACTAGCGGGGGGAACACAGATACGCAGTATTTT
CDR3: CASRLTSGGNTDTQYF

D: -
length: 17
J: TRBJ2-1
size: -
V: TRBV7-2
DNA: TGTGCCAGCAGCCCAACCTTAGGGCGGGGCCCCTACAATGAGCAGTTCTTC
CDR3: CASSPTLGRGPYNEQFF

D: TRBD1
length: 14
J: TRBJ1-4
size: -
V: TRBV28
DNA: TGTGCCAGCAGTCTCAGGGGGCAGGGTGAAAAACTGTTTTTT
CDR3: CASSLRGQGEKLFF

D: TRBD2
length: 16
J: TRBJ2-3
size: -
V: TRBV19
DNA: TGTGCCAGTAGTCCCTACGGCGGGGGGGGCACCGATACGCAGTATTTT
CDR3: CASSPYGGGGTDTQYF

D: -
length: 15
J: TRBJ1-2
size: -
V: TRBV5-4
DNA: TGTGCCAGCAGCTTGGGATCCGGGGGGGCTGGTGGCTACACCTTC
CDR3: CASSLGSGGAGGYTF

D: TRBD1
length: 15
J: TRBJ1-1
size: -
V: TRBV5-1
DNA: TGCGCCAGCAGCTTGGAGGGGGCGGTCAGTACTGAAGCTTTCTTT
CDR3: CASSLEGAVSTEAFF

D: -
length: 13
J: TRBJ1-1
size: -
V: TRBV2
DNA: TGTGCCAGAGGGGGACAACAGGGCACTGAAGCTTTCTTT
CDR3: CARGGQQGTEAFF

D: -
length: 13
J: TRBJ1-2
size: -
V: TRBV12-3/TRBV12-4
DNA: TGTGCCAGCAGCTCCCTGGGGAGGTCTGGCTACACCTTC
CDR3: CASSSLGRSGYTF

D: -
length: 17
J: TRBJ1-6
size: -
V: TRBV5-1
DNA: TGCGCCAGCAGCTTGGAGACAGGAGCTTCGGGTAATTCACCCCTCCACTTT
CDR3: CASSLETGASGNSPLHF

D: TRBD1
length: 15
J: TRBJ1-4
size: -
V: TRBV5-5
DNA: TGTGCCAGCAGCTTGGACAGGGGATCAAGTGAAAAACTGTTTTTT
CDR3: CASSLDRGSSEKLFF

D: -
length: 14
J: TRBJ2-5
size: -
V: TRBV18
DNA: TGTGCCAGCTCACCGGGGCCAGCCCAAGAGACCCAGTACTTC
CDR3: CASSPGPAQETQYF

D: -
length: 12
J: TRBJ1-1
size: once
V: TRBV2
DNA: TGTGCCAGCAGTGGACAGTACACTGAAGCTTTCTTT
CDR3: CASSGQYTEAFF

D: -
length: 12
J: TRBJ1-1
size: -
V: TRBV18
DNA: TGTGCCAGCTCTGAAAGGGGGACTGAAGCTTTCTTT
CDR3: CASSERGTEAFF

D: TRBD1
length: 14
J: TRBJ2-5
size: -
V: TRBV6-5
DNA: TGTGCCAGCAGGTCAACAGGGGGCGTGAAGACCCAGTACTTC
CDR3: CASRSTGGVKTQYF

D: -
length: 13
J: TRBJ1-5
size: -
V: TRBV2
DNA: TGTGCCAGCAGTGTGCCACAGGGCCAGCCCCAGCATTTT
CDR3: CASSVPQGQPQHF

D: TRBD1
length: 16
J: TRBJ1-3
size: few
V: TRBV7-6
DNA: TGTGCCAGCAGCTTAGAGCCGGGACAGGGGGCTCGCGCCATATATTTT
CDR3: CASSLEPGQGARAIYF

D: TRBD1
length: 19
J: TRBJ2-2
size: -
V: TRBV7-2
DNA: TGTGCCAGCAGCCCCAGTGGGGACAGGGTAGCAAAGAACACCGGGGAGCTGTTTTTT
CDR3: CASSPSGDRVAKNTGELFF

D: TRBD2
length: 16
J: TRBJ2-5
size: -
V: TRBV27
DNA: TGTGCCAGCAGATCTGGTGGGGGAGGGCATGGGGAGACCCAGTACTTC
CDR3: CASRSGGGGHGETQYF

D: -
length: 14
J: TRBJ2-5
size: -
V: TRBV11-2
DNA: TGTGCCAGCAGCTCACGAGGGGGTGGCGAGACCCAGTACTTC
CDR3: CASSSRGGGETQYF

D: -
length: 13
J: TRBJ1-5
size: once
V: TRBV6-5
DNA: TGTGCCAGCAGTTACTCGGAGAGACAGCCCCAGCATTTT
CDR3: CASSYSERQPQHF

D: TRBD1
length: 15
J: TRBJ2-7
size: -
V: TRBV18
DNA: TGTGCCAGCTCACAAAAGGGGACAGGTCCCTACGAGCAGTACTTC
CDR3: CASSQKGTGPYEQYF

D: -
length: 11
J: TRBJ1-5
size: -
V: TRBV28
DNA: TGTGCCAGCAGCTTGCCGGGGCCCCAGCATTTT
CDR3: CASSLPGPQHF

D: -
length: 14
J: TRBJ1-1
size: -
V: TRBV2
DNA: TGTGCCAGCATAATTCAGGGGAAGAACACTGAAGCTTTCTTT
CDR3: CASIIQGKNTEAFF

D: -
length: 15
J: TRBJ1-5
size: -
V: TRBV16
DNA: TGTGCCAGCAGCCAATCGGGGGGGGGCAATCAGCCCCAGCATTTT
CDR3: CASSQSGGGNQPQHF

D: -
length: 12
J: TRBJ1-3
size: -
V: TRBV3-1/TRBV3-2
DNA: TGTGCCAGCAGCCCGCGGGGGGACACCATATATTTT
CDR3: CASSPRGDTIYF

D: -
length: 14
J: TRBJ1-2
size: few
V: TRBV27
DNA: TGTGCCAGCAGTTTAACGGGGGGCGGCTATGGCTACACCTTC
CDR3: CASSLTGGGYGYTF

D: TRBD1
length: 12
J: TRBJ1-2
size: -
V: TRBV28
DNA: TGTGCCAGCAGTTCAGGGGGGTATGGCTACACCTTC
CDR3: CASSSGGYGYTF

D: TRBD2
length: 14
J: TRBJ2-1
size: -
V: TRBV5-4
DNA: TGTGCCAGCAGCCAACCGGGGGGGTACAATGAGCAGTTCTTC
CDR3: CASSQPGGYNEQFF

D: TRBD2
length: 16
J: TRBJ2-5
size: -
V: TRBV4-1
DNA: TGCGCCAGCAGCCAAGATCCCCCTAGCGGGCAAGAGACCCAGTACTTC
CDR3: CASSQDPPSGQETQYF

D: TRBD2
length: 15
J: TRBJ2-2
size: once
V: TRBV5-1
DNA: TGCGCCAGCAGCATCCGGACTAGCCGGGCCGGGGAGCTGTTTTTT
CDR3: CASSIRTSRAGELFF

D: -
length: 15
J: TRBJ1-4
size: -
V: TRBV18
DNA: TGTGCCAGCTCACCCGAGACAGGAAGTAATGAAAAACTGTTTTTT
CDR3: CASSPETGSNEKLFF

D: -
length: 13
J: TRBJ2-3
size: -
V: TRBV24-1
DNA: TGTGCCACCGAGGGTTATGGAACAGATACGCAGTATTTT
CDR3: CATEGYGTDTQYF

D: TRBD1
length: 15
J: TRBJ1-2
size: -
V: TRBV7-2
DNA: TGTGCCAGCAGCCAACTCGGACAGGCTAACTATGGCTACACCTTC
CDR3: CASSQLGQANYGYTF

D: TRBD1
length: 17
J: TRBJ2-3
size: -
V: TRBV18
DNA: TGTGCCAGCTCACCATCGAGGGGGACAGGATACACAGATACGCAGTATTTT
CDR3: CASSPSRGTGYTDTQYF

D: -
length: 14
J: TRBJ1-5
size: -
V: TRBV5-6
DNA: TGTGCCAGCAGCCCGGGGAGGGCCAATCAGCCCCAGCATTTT
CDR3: CASSPGRANQPQHF

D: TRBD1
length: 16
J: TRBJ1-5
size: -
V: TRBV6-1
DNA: TGTGCCAGCAGTGAAACGAGGGGGCGAGGATCTCAGCCCCAGCATTTT
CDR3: CASSETRGRGSQPQHF

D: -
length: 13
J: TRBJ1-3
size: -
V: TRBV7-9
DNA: TGTGCCAGCAGGGACACCTCTGGAAACACCATATATTTT
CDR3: CASRDTSGNTIYF

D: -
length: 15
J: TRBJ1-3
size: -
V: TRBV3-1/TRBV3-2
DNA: TGTGCCAGCAGCCAGCTCTCCGGAGGAGGAAACACCATATATTTT
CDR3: CASSQLSGGGNTIYF

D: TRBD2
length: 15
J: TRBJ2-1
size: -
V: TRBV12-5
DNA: TGTGCTAGTGGTTTGGGACTAGCGGACTACAATGAGCAGTTCTTC
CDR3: CASGLGLADYNEQFF

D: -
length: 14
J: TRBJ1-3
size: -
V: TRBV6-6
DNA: TGTGCCAGCAGTCCACAGGTCTCTGGAAACACCATATATTTT
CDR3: CASSPQVSGNTIYF